These T cell receptor beta chains were read from a single sample in a study of cytomegalovirus exposure and HLA in healthy donors. Profiling relied on immunoSEQ multiplex PCR, and the TCRdb table lists in-frame clones only, not all of them. This sample has 200,000 or so clones, with around 83% found just once. The specimen sequenced was PBMCs. The origin of the receptors is a woman aged 40-49 years in good health and CMV-seronegative. Each CDR3 is given with its conserved first and last residue. Each record gives: clone size, V gene, D gene, J gene, CDR3 protein, CDR3 DNA. D genes are given only for firm matches. Expanded clones are given a class, and other clones once, few, many or no size at all.

>.|TRBV5-4|.|TRBJ2-3
CASSGWGADTQYF
TGTGCCAGCAGCGGCTGGGGAGCAGATACGCAGTATTTT
>.|TRBV19|TRBD2|TRBJ2-6
CASSNLAVVTGANVLTF
TGTGCCAGTAGTAACCTAGCGGTCGTGACTGGGGCCAACGTCCTGACTTTC
>.|TRBV5-6|TRBD1|TRBJ2-7
CASSLLGQARLQYF
TGTGCCAGCAGCCTTCTTGGACAGGCACGTCTCCAGTACTTC
>.|TRBV6-1|TRBD2|TRBJ2-1
CASSEETLAAEQFF
TGTGCCAGCAGTGAGGAGACACTAGCGGCTGAGCAGTTCTTC
>once|TRBV18|TRBD1|TRBJ1-2
CASSPRQGFYGYTF
TGTGCCAGCTCACCACGACAGGGTTTCTATGGCTACACCTTC
>.|TRBV18|TRBD1|TRBJ1-2
CASSGTGAPF
TGTGCCAGCTCGGGAACAGGGGCCCCCTTC
>.|TRBV7-3|TRBD2|TRBJ2-2
CASSSSTSGGRTGELFF
TGTGCCAGCAGCTCCTCGACTAGCGGAGGCCGGACCGGGGAGCTGTTTTTT
>.|TRBV18|TRBD1|TRBJ1-5
CASSLTGGSQPQHF
TGTGCCAGCTCACTAACAGGGGGCAGCCAGCCCCAGCATTTT
>.|TRBV9|TRBD1|TRBJ2-3
CASSGRGPTGDSTDTQYF
TGTGCCAGCAGCGGACGGGGCCCAACAGGGGATAGCACAGATACGCAGTATTTT
>.|TRBV5-8|TRBD1|TRBJ1-5
CASGDRVSNQPQHF
TGTGCCAGCGGCGACAGGGTGAGCAATCAGCCCCAGCATTTT
>.|TRBV30|TRBD2|TRBJ2-7
CAWSGVAGTYEQYF
TGTGCCTGGAGTGGGGTAGCGGGGACCTACGAGCAGTACTTC
>.|TRBV28|.|TRBJ1-2
CASRLSSSTGRGYTF
TGTGCCAGCAGACTCTCATCTTCGACAGGACGGGGCTACACCTTC
>.|TRBV5-6|.|TRBJ1-4
CASSLGARDRNEKLFF
TGTGCCAGCAGCTTGGGGGCCCGAGACCGTAATGAAAAACTGTTTTTT
>.|TRBV7-3|.|TRBJ1-1
CASSLSSAGLTEAFF
TGTGCCAGCAGCTTAAGTTCGGCAGGGTTGACTGAAGCTTTCTTT
>.|TRBV20-1|.|TRBJ1-1
CSARLYTEAFF
TGCAGTGCTAGACTCTACACTGAAGCTTTCTTT
>few|TRBV6-4|.|TRBJ2-6
CASSVAGDSGANVLTF
TGTGCCAGCAGTGTGGCAGGGGACTCTGGGGCCAACGTCCTGACTTTC
>.|TRBV28|TRBD1|TRBJ1-4
CASSLIGEAGGNEKLFF
TGTGCCAGCAGTTTAATAGGGGAGGCAGGGGGGAATGAAAAACTGTTTTTT
>few|TRBV30|TRBD1|TRBJ1-2
CAWSMVTGGVGGYTF
TGTGCCTGGAGCATGGTCACAGGGGGAGTTGGCGGCTACACCTTC
>.|TRBV14|TRBD2|TRBJ2-5
CASSGAGGTQYF
TGTGCCAGCAGCGGCGCGGGGGGAACCCAGTACTTC
>few|TRBV25-1|.|TRBJ1-1
CASRQENTEAFF
TGTGCCAGCAGGCAGGAGAACACTGAAGCTTTCTTT
>.|TRBV25-1|.|TRBJ2-2
CASAEGGERELFF
TGTGCCAGCGCCGAAGGCGGGGAGCGGGAGCTGTTTTTT
>.|TRBV15|TRBD2|TRBJ2-3
CATSRQAGATDTQYF
TGTGCCACCAGCAGACAAGCGGGAGCAACAGATACGCAGTATTTT
>few|TRBV5-1|.|TRBJ2-3
CASSLAADTQYF
TGCGCCAGCAGCTTGGCTGCAGATACGCAGTATTTT
>once|TRBV9|.|TRBJ2-5
CASSVGGFEETQYF
TGTGCCAGCAGCGTAGGAGGGTTTGAGGAGACCCAGTACTTC
>.|TRBV7-9|.|TRBJ2-5
CASSLGLGKQETQYF
TGTGCCAGCAGCTTGGGCCTGGGCAAGCAAGAGACCCAGTACTTC
>.|TRBV28|TRBD1|TRBJ1-3
CASRVRGQVGNTIYF
TGTGCCAGCAGGGTTAGGGGACAGGTCGGAAACACCATATATTTT
>.|TRBV6-6|.|TRBJ2-3
CASSGGPQAYF
TGTGCCAGCAGTGGCGGCCCCCAAGCGTATTTT
>once|TRBV5-1|TRBD2|TRBJ2-2
CASSPGTSPGELFF
TGCGCCAGCAGCCCTGGGACTAGTCCCGGGGAGCTGTTTTTT
>once|TRBV7-2|.|TRBJ2-7
CASSLEGRVSEQYF
TGTGCCAGCAGCTTAGAGGGCAGGGTTAGCGAGCAGTACTTC
>.|TRBV7-2|TRBD2|TRBJ2-3
CASSRLAVSTDTQYF
TGTGCCAGCAGCCGACTAGCAGTGAGCACAGATACGCAGTATTTT
>.|TRBV27|.|TRBJ2-5
CASGPLPGTLQETQYF
TGTGCCAGCGGTCCATTGCCGGGAACCCTACAAGAGACCCAGTACTTC
>.|TRBV30|.|TRBJ2-7
CAWSRGPYEQYF
TGTGCCTGGAGTCGCGGGCCCTACGAGCAGTACTTC
>.|TRBV19|.|TRBJ1-1
CASTSLWTKGLNTEAFF
TGTGCCAGTACCTCACTCTGGACAAAGGGGCTGAACACTGAAGCTTTCTTT
>.|TRBV5-1|TRBD1|TRBJ1-1
CASSLKSYRQGDMNTEAFF
TGCGCCAGCAGCTTGAAGTCATATCGGCAGGGGGATATGAACACTGAAGCTTTCTTT
>.|TRBV30|.|TRBJ1-1
CAWSTPRTANTEAFF
TGTGCCTGGAGTACGCCCCGGACAGCCAACACTGAAGCTTTCTTT
>.|TRBV2|.|TRBJ1-2
CASYPPGGKANYGYTF
TGTGCCAGCTACCCCCCTGGAGGGAAAGCTAACTATGGCTACACCTTC
>once|TRBV2|TRBD2|TRBJ2-2
CASSDGGRAAELFF
TGTGCCAGCAGTGATGGTGGGAGGGCCGCGGAGCTGTTTTTT
>.|TRBV2|.|TRBJ2-7
CASRTRLSYEQYF
TGTGCCAGCAGGACTCGCCTTTCCTACGAGCAGTACTTC
>once|TRBV7-8|.|TRBJ2-2
CASSLGHSSAGELFF
TGTGCCAGCAGCTTAGGTCACAGTTCGGCCGGGGAGCTGTTTTTT
>.|TRBV11-2|.|TRBJ2-7
CASSLNPGSSYEQYF
TGTGCCAGCAGCTTAAATCCGGGAAGCTCCTACGAGCAGTACTTC
>.|TRBV9|.|TRBJ2-2
CASSVLTGELFF
TGTGCCAGCAGCGTACTGACTGGGGAGCTGTTTTTT
>.|TRBV10-2|TRBD2|TRBJ2-2
CASRGLAGVSNTGELFF
TGCGCCAGCAGGGGACTAGCGGGTGTTTCGAACACCGGGGAGCTGTTTTTT
>.|TRBV30|.|TRBJ2-1
CAWSADSHNEQFF
TGTGCCTGGAGTGCGGACTCTCACAATGAGCAGTTCTTC
>.|TRBV5-6|.|TRBJ2-5
CASSLGDRQETQYF
TGTGCCAGCAGCTTAGGGGATCGACAAGAGACCCAGTACTTC
>.|TRBV5-1|TRBD1|TRBJ1-1
CASSIGTGRATEAFF
TGCGCCAGCAGCATCGGGACAGGGCGGGCCACTGAAGCTTTCTTT
>.|TRBV7-6|.|TRBJ2-1
CASTRQFF
TGTGCCAGCACCCGGCAGTTCTTC
>.|TRBV4-1|TRBD2|TRBJ2-1
CASSQDFREGPYNEQFF
TGCGCCAGCAGCCAAGATTTCCGGGAGGGCCCCTACAATGAGCAGTTCTTC
>.|TRBV13|TRBD1|TRBJ1-4
CASSPRDSINEKLFF
TGTGCCAGCAGCCCGAGGGACAGTATCAATGAAAAACTGTTTTTT
>.|TRBV7-9|.|TRBJ2-7
CASSPPGSYEQYF
TGTGCCAGCAGTCCACCCGGTTCCTACGAGCAGTACTTC
>once|TRBV27|TRBD1|TRBJ1-2
CASSRQGRDYGYTF
TGTGCCAGCAGCCGACAGGGGCGGGACTATGGCTACACCTTC
>.|TRBV7-3|.|TRBJ2-1
CASSLTQGVDEQFF
TGTGCCAGCAGCTTAACCCAGGGCGTGGATGAGCAGTTCTTC